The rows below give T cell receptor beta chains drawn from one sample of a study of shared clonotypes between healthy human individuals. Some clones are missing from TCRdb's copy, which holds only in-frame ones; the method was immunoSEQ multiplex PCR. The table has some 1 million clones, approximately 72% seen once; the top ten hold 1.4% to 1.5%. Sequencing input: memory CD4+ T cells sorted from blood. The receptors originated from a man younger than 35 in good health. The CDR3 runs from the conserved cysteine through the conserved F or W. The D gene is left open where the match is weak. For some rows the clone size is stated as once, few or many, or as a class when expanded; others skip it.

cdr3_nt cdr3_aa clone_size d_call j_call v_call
TGTGCCAGCAGCCAATGGCGGACCGGGGAGCTGTTTTTT CASSQWRTGELFF medium-sized NA TRBJ2-2 TRBV14
TGTGCCAGCAGTGATTTCTGGGTCGGAGACTATGGCTACACCTTC CASSDFWVGDYGYTF NA NA TRBJ1-2 TRBV6-1
TGCGCCAGCAGCTTGGACAGGGGCGGCTACACCTTC CASSLDRGGYTF NA TRBD1 TRBJ1-2 TRBV5-1
TGTGCCAGCAGTCGGACTGTTTCCACCGGGGAGCTGTTTTTT CASSRTVSTGELFF NA NA TRBJ2-2 TRBV2
TGCGCCAGCAGCTTGGTCCCGGGGACGGACACTGAAGCTTTCTTT CASSLVPGTDTEAFF NA NA TRBJ1-1 TRBV5-1
TGTGCCAGCAGTCAATTTGGTGAAAAACTGTTTTTT CASSQFGEKLFF NA NA TRBJ1-4 TRBV7-9
TGTGCCAGCTCTCCGTTGGGGGTCCACGGCACTGAAGCTTTCTTT CASSPLGVHGTEAFF few NA TRBJ1-1 TRBV18
TGCGCCAGCAGCCGCTATCCGGACGTGGCCTACGAGCAGTACTTC CASSRYPDVAYEQYF NA NA TRBJ2-7 TRBV5-1
TGCGCCAGCAGCTTGGATCCTGACAGGGCGGACACCGGGGAGCTGTTTTTT CASSLDPDRADTGELFF few TRBD1 TRBJ2-2 TRBV5-1
TGTGCCAGCAGCCAAATTAGCGGGGGGGCTAGAGAGACCCAGTACTTC CASSQISGGARETQYF NA TRBD2 TRBJ2-5 TRBV5-4
TGTGCCAGCAGGTCGCCCGGAGCGGGAGGGAACACCGGGGAGCTGTTTTTT CASRSPGAGGNTGELFF few TRBD2 TRBJ2-2 TRBV7-2
TGTGCCAGCAGCTGGGGGACAGCCGGCATGAACACTGAAGCTTTCTTT CASSWGTAGMNTEAFF few TRBD1 TRBJ1-1 TRBV5-4
TGTGCCAGCAGTCGTGCGGGACTAGCGGGGGTCGGGAATACGCAGTATTTT CASSRAGLAGVGNTQYF NA TRBD2 TRBJ2-3 TRBV28
TGTGCCAGCAGCTCAGGGGTACGCTACGAGCAGTACTTC CASSSGVRYEQYF NA NA TRBJ2-7 TRBV5-4
TGTGCCACGTCAGGGGGCGCGGGTTTGAACACTGAAGCTTTCTTT CATSGGAGLNTEAFF NA TRBD1 TRBJ1-1 TRBV28
TGTGCCAGTCCGACTAGCGCATGGAACGGGGAGCTGTTTTTT CASPTSAWNGELFF NA TRBD2 TRBJ2-2 TRBV11-2
TGCAGCGTTGTTTACGGACAGGATACGCAGTATTTT CSVVYGQDTQYF NA NA TRBJ2-3 TRBV29-1
TGTGCCAGCAGTTACTCGAAGGACTACGAGCAGTACTTC CASSYSKDYEQYF NA NA TRBJ2-7 TRBV6-6
TGTGCCAGCAGCGTAGTGGGGACAGGGGCGACCGGGGAGCTGTTTTTT CASSVVGTGATGELFF NA TRBD1 TRBJ2-2 TRBV9
TGTGCCAGCAGCCTGGACAGGGGCCCACTTTACGAGCAGTACTTC CASSLDRGPLYEQYF NA TRBD1 TRBJ2-7 TRBV11-2
TGTGCCAGCAGCCTCGTGGCGGTGGGTAGCTATGGCTACACCTTC CASSLVAVGSYGYTF NA NA TRBJ1-2 TRBV11-2
TGCGCCAGCAGCGGAAGACAGGGGACTAATGAAAAACTGTTTTTT CASSGRQGTNEKLFF NA TRBD1 TRBJ1-4 TRBV5-1
TGTGCCACCAGCGGGTCTTCCACCAATCAGCCCCAGCATTTT CATSGSSTNQPQHF NA NA TRBJ1-5 TRBV6-1
TGTGCCAGCAGTTACTCGTCTGGCGGAAACTATGGCTACACCTTC CASSYSSGGNYGYTF NA NA TRBJ1-2 TRBV6-5
TGTGCCACCAGCTCAGGAGGGGGAGGCCAGTACTTC CATSSGGGGQYF NA NA TRBJ2-5 TRBV15
TGTGCCAGTAGCATTAAGCGGGAGGTAGATACGCAGTATTTT CASSIKREVDTQYF NA TRBD2 TRBJ2-3 TRBV19
TGTGCCAGCAGCCCTCCCGGGACAGGGTTTCGAGAGACCCAGTACTTC CASSPPGTGFRETQYF NA TRBD1 TRBJ2-5 TRBV7-9
TGTGCCAGCAGCCCCCAAAGGCGGGGGGGCCTGTCGGATACGCAGTATTTT CASSPQRRGGLSDTQYF NA TRBD2 TRBJ2-3 TRBV11-3
TGTGCCAGCAGCCAAGGACAGGGACCGACTGAAGCTTTCTTT CASSQGQGPTEAFF NA TRBD1 TRBJ1-1 TRBV4-2
TGCGCCAGCAGCTTGTCCGCCTTGAACACCGGGGAGCTGTTTTTT CASSLSALNTGELFF NA NA TRBJ2-2 TRBV5-1
TGCGCCAGCAGCTTAGGGACTAGCGGGAGTTGGAGCACAGATACGCAGTATTTT CASSLGTSGSWSTDTQYF NA TRBD2 TRBJ2-3 TRBV5-1
TGTGCCAGCAGCCAAGGAGGGCGGGGGGGCCAGTCCTGGGCATACGAGCAGTACTTC CASSQGGRGGQSWAYEQYF NA TRBD2 TRBJ2-7 TRBV4-2
TGTGCCAGCAGCGGCCATGAAGGGTTGGGCTACACCTTC CASSGHEGLGYTF NA NA TRBJ1-2 TRBV7-2
TGTGCCAGCAGCCGACCTGCCGGGGCAGATACGCAGTATTTT CASSRPAGADTQYF NA NA TRBJ2-3 TRBV7-9
TGTGCCAGCAGCTCCGGCAAGCGGGAGAGGTCCTACGAGCAGTACTTC CASSSGKRERSYEQYF once TRBD2 TRBJ2-7 TRBV5-4
TGTGCCAGTAGTCCCGAGGTATGGGTAAAAGCTTTCTTT CASSPEVWVKAFF NA NA TRBJ1-1 TRBV19
TGTGCCAGCAGCGTGGGACTAGCGGGCACAGATACGCAGTATTTT CASSVGLAGTDTQYF once TRBD2 TRBJ2-3 TRBV11-3
TGTGCCAGCAGCGTAGTTGATGGGTTTGGCTACACCTTC CASSVVDGFGYTF NA NA TRBJ1-2 TRBV9
TGTGCCAGTGAAACTAGCGGGAGGGCCGGGGACATTCAGTACTTC CASETSGRAGDIQYF many TRBD2 TRBJ2-4 TRBV19
TGTGCCATCAGTGGCGGGGCGAACACTGAAGCTTTCTTT CAISGGANTEAFF NA NA TRBJ1-1 TRBV10-3
TGCGCCAGCAGCTCAGATAGCGGGACACCCACTCATTTC CASSSDSGTPTHF NA TRBD2 TRBJ2-7 TRBV5-1
TGTGCCAGCACCCCCGCCGGGGTAGAGACCCAGTACTTC CASTPAGVETQYF NA NA TRBJ2-5 TRBV13
TGCGCCAGCGGACAGGGGGCGTCCACCGGGGAGCTGTTTTTT CASGQGASTGELFF few TRBD1 TRBJ2-2 TRBV5-1
TGCGCCAGCAGCGGACCGACCTCTGGGGCCAACGTCCTGACTTTC CASSGPTSGANVLTF NA NA TRBJ2-6 TRBV5-1
TGTGCCAGCAGGGGGACAGGGGAGGGTTCACCCCTCCACTTT CASRGTGEGSPLHF NA TRBD1 TRBJ1-6 TRBV6-6
TGCGCCAGCAGCTCATCTAGCGGGGGGAACTCCTACGAGCAGTACTTC CASSSSSGGNSYEQYF NA TRBD2 TRBJ2-7 TRBV5-1
TGTGCCTGGAGTGTAACCAGCGGGAGTACGGAGACCCAGTACTTC CAWSVTSGSTETQYF few TRBD2 TRBJ2-5 TRBV30
TGTGCCAGCAGCAACCTTAATTCACCCCTCCACTTT CASSNLNSPLHF NA NA TRBJ1-6 TRBV21-1
TGTGCCTGGAGTGTAACGATTCCCGGGGAGCTGTTTTTT CAWSVTIPGELFF NA NA TRBJ2-2 TRBV30